There are many counts of the clone carrying this T cell receptor beta chain. Its target is unknown. The sample is drawn from a study of Graves' ophthalmopathy and Graves' hyperthyroidism. On the study more broadly: The authors collected peripheral blood at initial diagnosis, before any treatment. Study-wide findings and caveats: Most clonotypes expanded in thyroid above 0.001 frequency were present in blood too.

Disease in donors with ophthalmopathy had moderate-to-severe activity, CAS ≥3, NOSPECS ≥4 and under 3 months' duration. For repertoire sequencing, the TCR beta CDR3 regions were amplified from RNA transcripts. Second-round multiplex PCR came after first-round RT-PCR with HTBI primers. MiXCR, applied by TCRdb to the multiplex PCR reads, yields one record per CDR3 protein. The table lists under 400,000 distinct CDR3 sequences, 17% of them singletons. The trim removed 4 bases at V and 0 bases at J, leaving 3 bases unmatched. The CDR3 sequence is 15 residues long. In germline, CDR1 is SQVTM, CDR2 ANQGSEA.

The chain joins TRBV29-1 to TRBJ2-5; TRBD2 agrees at 12 bases. The material sequenced was peripheral blood. The clonotype originates from an adult man with Graves' ophthalmopathy. CDR3 sequence reads: CSVVTSGGHQETQYF. CDR3 in DNA: TGCAGCGTTGTGACTAGCGGGGGCCACCAAGAGACCCAGTACTTC.